This T cell receptor beta chain is drawn from a study of shared clonotypes between healthy human individuals. The V gene's germline CDR1 is MDHEN and CDR2 SYDVKM. The CDR3 consists of 15 residues. The V and J ends lost 6 bases and 5 bases, in that order; junction bases with no gene match: 7. Libraries were prepared by immunoSEQ multiplex PCR; TCRdb keeps only in-frame clonotypes and omits some of them. The sample lists 2,500,000 or so clones; about 92% were seen once. This clonotype was sampled from a man aged 18 to 29 in good health. This chain connects TRBV28 to TRBJ1-6, with 7 bases that match TRBD1. Sequences were obtained from naive CD4+ T cells sorted from blood. The subset here: CD45RA+ positively selected. The CDR3 DNA sequence: TGTGCCAGCAGCACTGGACAGGTGAATAATTCACCCCTCCACTTT. It yields the protein CASSTGQVNNSPLHF.